The clone carrying this T cell receptor (beta chain) has just a few counts. Its specificity is unknown. This CDR3 region has 13 residues. Trimming left V 8 bases short and J 5 bases short, with 15 bases between. The data are from a study of T-cell memory formation after mild COVID-19. Findings and caveats of the study: CD4/CD8 balance held among clones contracting day 15 to 85, and later expanders leaned CD4+. For second-wave clones that peaked at day 37, SARS-CoV-2 specificity went unverified. The CD4+ clones that contracted clustered mainly within CM and EM, and the CD8+ clones concentrated in EMRA.

Employing constant-segment primers, 5'RACE generated TCR alpha and TCR beta cDNA libraries bearing sample barcodes and UMIs. TCRdb recomputed calls from the 5' RACE reads with MiXCR, one row per CDR3 protein. This sample has about 500,000 distinct CDR3 sequences, with roughly 21% found just once. V usage is TRBV12-3 or TRBV12-4 and J usage is TRBJ2-5, with D unresolved. Material: PBMCs or a T cell subset sorted from them (not recorded which). This receptor was taken from an adult woman who had mild COVID-19 (a few samples of this study predate the infection). Cell type and time point are not known. The CDR3 DNA follows: TGTGCCAGCCTGGGCCCCGTGGATGAGACCCAGTACTTC. It yields the protein CASLGPVDETQYF.